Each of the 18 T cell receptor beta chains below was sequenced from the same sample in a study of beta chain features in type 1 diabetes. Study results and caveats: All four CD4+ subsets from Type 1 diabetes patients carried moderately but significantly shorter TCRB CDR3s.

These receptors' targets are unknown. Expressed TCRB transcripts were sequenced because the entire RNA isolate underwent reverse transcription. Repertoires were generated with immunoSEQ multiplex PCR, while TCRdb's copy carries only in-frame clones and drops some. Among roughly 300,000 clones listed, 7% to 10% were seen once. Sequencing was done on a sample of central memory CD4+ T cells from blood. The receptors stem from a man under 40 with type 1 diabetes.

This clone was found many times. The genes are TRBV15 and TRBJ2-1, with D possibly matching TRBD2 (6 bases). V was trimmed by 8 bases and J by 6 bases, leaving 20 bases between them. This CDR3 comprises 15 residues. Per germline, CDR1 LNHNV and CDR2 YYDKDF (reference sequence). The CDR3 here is CATSGAGSVSNEQFF. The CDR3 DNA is TGTGCCACCTCCGGGGCGGGGTCGGTTAGCAATGAGCAGTTCTTC.

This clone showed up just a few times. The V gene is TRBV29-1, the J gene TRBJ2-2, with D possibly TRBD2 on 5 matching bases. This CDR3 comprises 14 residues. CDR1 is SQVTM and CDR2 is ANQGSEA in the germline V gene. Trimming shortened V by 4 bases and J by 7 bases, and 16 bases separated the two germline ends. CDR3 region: CSVGVRGRGGELFF. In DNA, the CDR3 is TGCAGCGTTGGGGTTCGAGGCCGGGGCGGGGAGCTGTTTTTT.

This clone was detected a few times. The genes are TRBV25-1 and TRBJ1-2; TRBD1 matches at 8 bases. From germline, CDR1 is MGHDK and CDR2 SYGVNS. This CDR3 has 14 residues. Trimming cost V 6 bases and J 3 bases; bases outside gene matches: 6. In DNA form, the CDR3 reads TGTGCCAGCAGATCGACAGGGGAAGACTATGGCTACACCTTC. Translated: CASRSTGEDYGYTF.

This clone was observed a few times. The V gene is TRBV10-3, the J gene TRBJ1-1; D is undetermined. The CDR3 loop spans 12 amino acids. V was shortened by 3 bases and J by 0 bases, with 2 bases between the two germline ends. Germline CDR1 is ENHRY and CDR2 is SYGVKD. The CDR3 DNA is TGTGCCATCAGTGACGTGAACACTGAAGCTTTCTTT. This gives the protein CAISDVNTEAFF.

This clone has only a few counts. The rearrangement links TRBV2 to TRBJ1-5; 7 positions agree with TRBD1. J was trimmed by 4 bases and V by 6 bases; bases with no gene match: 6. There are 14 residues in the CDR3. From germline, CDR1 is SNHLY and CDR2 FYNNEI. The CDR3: CASRQGGGNQPQHF. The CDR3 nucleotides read TGTGCCAGCAGGCAGGGGGGAGGTAATCAGCCCCAGCATTTT.

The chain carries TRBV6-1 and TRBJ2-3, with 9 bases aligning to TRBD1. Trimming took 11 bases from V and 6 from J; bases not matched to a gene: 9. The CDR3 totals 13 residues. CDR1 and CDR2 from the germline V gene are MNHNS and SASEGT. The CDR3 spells CALRDRVSDTQYF. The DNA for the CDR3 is TGTGCCCTTCGGGACAGGGTTAGTGATACGCAGTATTTT.

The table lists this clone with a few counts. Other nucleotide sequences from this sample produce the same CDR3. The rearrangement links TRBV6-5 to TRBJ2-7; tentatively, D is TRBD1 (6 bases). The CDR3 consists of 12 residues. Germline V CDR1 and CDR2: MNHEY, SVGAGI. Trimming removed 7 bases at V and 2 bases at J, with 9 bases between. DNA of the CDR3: TGTGCCAGCAAGACAGGTGCCTACGAGCAGTACTTC. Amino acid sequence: CASKTGAYEQYF.

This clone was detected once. The DNA for the CDR3 is TGTGCCAGCAGCTACAGGGGGCCGGGTGAGACCCAGTACTTC. This codes for CASSYRGPGETQYF. The chain recombines TRBV28 with TRBJ2-5; 9 bases agree with TRBD1. The CDR3 is 14 amino acids. Germline CDR1 reads MDHEN; CDR2 reads SYDVKM. J was trimmed by 5 bases and V by 6 bases; bases with no gene match: 7.

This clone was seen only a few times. The CDR3 is CASSVEGGDPNTGELFF. The CDR3 coding sequence is TGTGCCAGCAGCGTAGAAGGGGGCGACCCTAACACCGGGGAGCTGTTTTTT. The V call is TRBV9, the J call TRBJ2-2; TRBD1 matches at 7 bases. V lost 0 bases, J lost 2 bases, and 7 bases stayed unmatched. CDR1 is SGDLS, CDR2 YYNGEE, per germline. This CDR3 contains 17 residues. Drawing the rest from reference TRBV9 and TRBJ2-2, the complete variable domain is DSGVTQTPKHLITATGQRVTLRCSPRSGDLSVYWYQQSLDQGLQFLIQYYNGEERAKGNILERFSAQQFPDLHSELNLSSLELGDSALYFCASSVEGGDPNTGELFFGEGSRLTVL.

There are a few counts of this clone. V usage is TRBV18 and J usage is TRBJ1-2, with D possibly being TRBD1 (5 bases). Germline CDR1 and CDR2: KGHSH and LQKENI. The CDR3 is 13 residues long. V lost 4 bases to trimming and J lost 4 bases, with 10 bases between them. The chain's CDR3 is CASSRDGLYGYTF. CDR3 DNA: TGTGCCAGCTCACGGGACGGACTCTATGGCTACACCTTC.

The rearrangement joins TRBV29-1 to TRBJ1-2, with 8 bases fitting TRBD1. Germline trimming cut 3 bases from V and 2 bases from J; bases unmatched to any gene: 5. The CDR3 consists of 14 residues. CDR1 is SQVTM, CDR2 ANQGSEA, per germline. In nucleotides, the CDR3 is TGCAGCGTTGAGATTGGACAGGGCAACTATGGCTACACCTTC. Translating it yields CSVEIGQGNYGYTF. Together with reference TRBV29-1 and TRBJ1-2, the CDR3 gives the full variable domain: SAVISQKPSRDICQRGTSLTIQCQVDSQVTMMFWYRQQPGQSLTLIATANQGSEATYESGFVIDKFPISRPNLTFSTLTVSNMSPEDSSIYLCSVEIGQGNYGYTFGSGTRLTVV.

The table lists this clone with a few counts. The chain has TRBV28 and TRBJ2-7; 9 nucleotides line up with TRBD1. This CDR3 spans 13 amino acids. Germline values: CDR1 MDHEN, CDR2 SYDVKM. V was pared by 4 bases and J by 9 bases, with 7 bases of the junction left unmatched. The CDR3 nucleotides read TGTGCCAGCAGTTCCCCGGACAGGGGAATGCAGTACTTC. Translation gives CASSSPDRGMQYF.

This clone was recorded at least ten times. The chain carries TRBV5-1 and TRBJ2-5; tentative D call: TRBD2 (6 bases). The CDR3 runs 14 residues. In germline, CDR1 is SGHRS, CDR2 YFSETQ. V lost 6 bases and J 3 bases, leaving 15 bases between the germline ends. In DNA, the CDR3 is TGCGCCAGCACCCTGGGGGAGGCAGAAGAGACCCAGTACTTC. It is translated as CASTLGEAEETQYF.

The DNA for the CDR3 is TGTGCCAGCAGTGAGTTCAGGAATCCCGATGAGCAGTTCTTC. As protein: CASSEFRNPDEQFF. V and J are TRBV2 and TRBJ2-1; D is undetermined. This CDR3 is built from 14 residues. Trimming removed 3 bases at V and 8 bases at J, with 14 bases between. Germline values: CDR1 SNHLY, CDR2 FYNNEI.

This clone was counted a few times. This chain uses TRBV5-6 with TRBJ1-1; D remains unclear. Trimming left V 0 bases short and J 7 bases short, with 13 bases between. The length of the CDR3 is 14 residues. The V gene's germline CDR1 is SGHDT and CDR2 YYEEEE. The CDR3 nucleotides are TGTGCCAGCAGCTTGGTGGAAGGTGTATTTGAAGCTTTCTTT. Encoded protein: CASSLVEGVFEAFF.

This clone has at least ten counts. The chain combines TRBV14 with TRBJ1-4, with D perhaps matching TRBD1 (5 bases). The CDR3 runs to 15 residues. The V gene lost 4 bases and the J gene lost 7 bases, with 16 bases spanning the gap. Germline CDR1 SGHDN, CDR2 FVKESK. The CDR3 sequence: CASSPLRTSGEKLFF. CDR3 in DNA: TGTGCCAGCAGCCCTTTAAGGACATCGGGTGAAAAACTGTTTTTT.

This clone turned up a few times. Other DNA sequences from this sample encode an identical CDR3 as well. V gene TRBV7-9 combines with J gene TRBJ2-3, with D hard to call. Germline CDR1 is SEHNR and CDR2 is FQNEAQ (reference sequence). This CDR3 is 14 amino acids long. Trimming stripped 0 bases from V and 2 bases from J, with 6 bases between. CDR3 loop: CASSLAGSTDTQYF. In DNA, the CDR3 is TGTGCCAGCAGCTTAGCAGGCTCCACAGATACGCAGTATTTT.

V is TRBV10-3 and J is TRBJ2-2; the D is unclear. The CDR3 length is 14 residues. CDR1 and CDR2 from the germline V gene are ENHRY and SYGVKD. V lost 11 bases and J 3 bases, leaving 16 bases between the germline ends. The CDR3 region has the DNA TGTGCCGTCGGTATGGGTGGGGACACCGGGGAGCTGTTTTTT. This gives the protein CAVGMGGDTGELFF.